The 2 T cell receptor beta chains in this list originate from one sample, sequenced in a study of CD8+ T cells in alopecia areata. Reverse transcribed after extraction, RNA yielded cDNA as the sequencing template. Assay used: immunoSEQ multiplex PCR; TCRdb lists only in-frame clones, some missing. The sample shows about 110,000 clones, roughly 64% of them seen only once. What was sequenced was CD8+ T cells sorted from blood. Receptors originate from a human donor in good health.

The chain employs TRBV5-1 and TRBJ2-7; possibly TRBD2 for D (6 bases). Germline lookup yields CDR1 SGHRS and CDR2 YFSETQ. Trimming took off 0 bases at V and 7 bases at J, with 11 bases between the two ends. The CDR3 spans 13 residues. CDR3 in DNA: TGCGCCAGCAGCTTGGTTGCGGGGATGGAGCAGTACTTC. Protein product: CASSLVAGMEQYF.

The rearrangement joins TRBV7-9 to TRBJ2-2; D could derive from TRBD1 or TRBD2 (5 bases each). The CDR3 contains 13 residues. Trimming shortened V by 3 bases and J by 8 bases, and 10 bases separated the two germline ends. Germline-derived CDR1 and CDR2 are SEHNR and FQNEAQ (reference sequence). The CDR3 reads CASSLPGTGELFF. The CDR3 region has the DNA TGTGCCAGCAGCTTGCCCGGGACGGGGGAGCTGTTTTTT.